This TCR beta chain is drawn from a study of T cells in narcolepsy. At the level of the study: Enrolled donors included narcolepsy type 1 or type 2 patients and healthy controls.

Profiled with immunoSEQ multiplex PCR; TCRdb holds only in-frame clones, not every one. This sample has 20,000 to 30,000 clones, with around 84% found just once. The study's findings and limits: Autoreactive clone sequences were missing from some blood memory CD4+ repertoires. Comparing one patient's CSF and blood CD4+ clonotypes highlighted HCRT- and TRIB2-specific autoreactive clonotypes. Reportedly, autoreactive clonotypes were serially detected in patients' blood but not controls'.

Of note for this clone: The antigen is not known.

What was sequenced was memory (CD45RA-) CD4+ T cells from blood. The sequence came from a human donor in good health.

The DNA for the CDR3 is TGTGCCAGCAAGAGCGGACAGGGGGCTGGCAATCAGCCCCAGCATTTT. It translates to CASKSGQGAGNQPQHF. This chain joins TRBV2 and TRBJ1-5; 11 bases align to TRBD1. CDR1 SNHLY and CDR2 FYNNEI come from the germline V gene. V was pared by 7 bases and J by 2 bases, with 7 bases of the junction left unmatched. This CDR3 has 16 amino acids. The entire variable domain, with the rest obtained from reference TRBV2 and TRBJ1-5, is as follows: EPEVTQTPSHQVTQMGQEVILRCVPISNHLYFYWYRQILGQKVEFLVSFYNNEISEKSEIFDDQFSVERPDGSNFTLKIRSTKLEDSAMYFCASKSGQGAGNQPQHFGDGTRLSIL.